These 19 T cell receptor beta chains were all obtained from the same sample, sequenced in a study of T cell responses to AZD1222 COVID-19 vaccine. The protocol was immunoSEQ multiplex PCR, while the TCRdb copy is restricted to in-frame clones and leaves out a portion. The sample yields some 86,000 clones, about nine tenths seen once. The source material was peripheral blood, sampled 28 days after the second AZD1222 dose. These receptors were obtained from an adult who received the AZD1222 COVID-19 vaccine.

V gene TRBV10-3 combines with J gene TRBJ2-1, with 8 bases matching TRBD1. This CDR3 spans 12 amino acids. CDR1 ENHRY and CDR2 SYGVKD come from the germline V gene. Losses at the gene ends were 4 bases for V and 10 bases for J; bases not matched to a gene: 3. The CDR3 here is CAISGQGPEQFF. CDR3 nucleotides: TGTGCCATCAGTGGACAGGGGCCGGAGCAGTTCTTC.

The V and J genes are TRBV4-1 and TRBJ2-7; TRBD2 matches 12 bases. Trimming cost V 3 bases and J 3 bases; bases outside gene matches: 9. Germline CDR1 is MGHRA and CDR2 is YSYEKL. The CDR3 is made up of 17 amino acids. The CDR3 loop reads CASSQRLAGEGDYEQYF. CDR3 nucleotides: TGCGCCAGCAGCCAGAGACTAGCGGGAGAGGGGGACTACGAGCAGTACTTC.

The V call is TRBV25-1, the J call TRBJ1-5; TRBD1 matches at 7 bases. Germline V gene data show CDR1 as MGHDK and CDR2 as SYGVNS. J lost 6 bases, V lost 6 bases, and 11 bases had no gene match. The length of the CDR3 is 15 residues. The CDR3 protein is CASRYSEGAGQPQHF. The CDR3 coding sequence is TGTGCCAGCAGGTACTCAGAGGGGGCTGGTCAGCCCCAGCATTTT.

The V and J genes are TRBV3-1 (or the pseudogene TRBV3-2) and TRBJ2-1; D remains ambiguous. Germline V gene data show CDR1 as LGHDT and CDR2 as YNNKEL (reference sequence). The CDR3 covers 11 residues. Between the trimmed V and J ends, which lost 5 bases and 9 bases, there was a span of 8 bases. CDR3 nucleotide sequence: TGTGCCAGCAGCTCCCGGCGTGAGCAGTTCTTC. It specifies CASSSRREQFF.

The J gene is TRBJ2-7, the V gene TRBV4-1; D possibly corresponds to TRBD2 (6 bases). The length of the CDR3 is 16 residues. The germline V gene has CDR1 MGHRA and CDR2 YSYEKL. Deletions cut 1 base from V and 2 bases from J, with 15 bases between. CDR3 region: CASSQVSGGVTYEQYF. The CDR3 DNA follows: TGCGCCAGCAGCCAAGTATCCGGCGGGGTCACCTACGAGCAGTACTTC.

This chain uses TRBV27 with TRBJ1-6; 9 positions agree with TRBD1. The CDR3 is 14 residues long. CDR1 and CDR2 from the germline V gene are MNHEY and SMNVEV (reference sequence). V shed 6 bases and J 8 bases; nucleotides not matched to a gene: 5. The CDR3 loop is CASSFGQGHSPLHF. CDR3 nucleotide sequence: TGTGCCAGCAGCTTCGGACAGGGGCATTCACCCCTCCACTTT.

The V and J genes are TRBV30 and TRBJ2-2; 12 bases map to TRBD1. The trim removed 5 bases at V and 4 bases at J, leaving 5 bases unmatched. This CDR3 is 15 amino acids long. Germline lookup yields CDR1 GTSNPN and CDR2 SVGIG (reference sequence). The CDR3: CAWGTGGLSTGELFF. DNA of the CDR3: TGTGCCTGGGGGACAGGGGGCCTTTCCACCGGGGAGCTGTTTTTT.

This chain connects TRBV27 to TRBJ1-5; D is uncertain. V lost 6 bases, J lost 2 bases, and 8 bases lay in between. The CDR3 length is 13 residues. Germline CDR1 reads MNHEY; CDR2 reads SMNVEV (reference sequence). CDR3: CASSPIGNQPQHF. The CDR3 DNA follows: TGTGCCAGCAGCCCAATCGGCAATCAGCCCCAGCATTTT.

This chain joins TRBV9 and TRBJ2-1, with 11 nucleotides matching TRBD2. CDR1 is SGDLS and CDR2 is YYNGEE in the germline V gene. The V and J ends lost 3 bases and 4 bases, in that order; junction bases with no gene match: 3. The CDR3 has 15 residues. CDR3 DNA: TGTGCCAGCAGCGCTAGCGGGGGGCCTTACAATGAGCAGTTCTTC. It is translated as CASSASGGPYNEQFF.

The chain has TRBV4-2 and TRBJ2-1, with no clear D. The CDR3 sequence is 14 residues long. Deletions cut 0 bases from V and 9 bases from J, with 12 bases between. CDR1 and CDR2 from the germline V gene are LGHNA and YNFKEQ. The CDR3 loop reads CASSQDFGLREQFF. CDR3 sequence (DNA): TGTGCCAGCAGCCAAGATTTCGGGCTTCGTGAGCAGTTCTTC.

This chain joins TRBV6-5 and TRBJ2-5; D not resolved. This CDR3 is 14 amino acids long. Trimming shortened V by 3 bases and J by 0 bases, and 8 bases separated the two germline ends. Germline CDR1 and CDR2: MNHEY and SVGAGI. The CDR3 spells CASSYQRNQETQYF. The CDR3 nucleotides are TGTGCCAGCAGTTATCAGCGAAACCAAGAGACCCAGTACTTC.

V is TRBV6-1 and J is TRBJ1-2; 9 bases are a match to TRBD1. The CDR3 contains 15 residues. With 0 bases clipped from V and 8 bases from J, the junction kept 7 bases outside the gene matches. Germline V gene lookup returns CDR1 MNHNS and CDR2 SASEGT. The DNA of the CDR3 is TGTGCCAGCAGTGAAGCTGGGACAGGGCCCAGGGGCTACACCTTC. Translation gives CASSEAGTGPRGYTF.

This chain links TRBV11-2 with TRBJ2-7; D call uncertain. V shed 2 bases and J shed 0 bases, with 23 bases lying between them. This CDR3 is 19 amino acids long. Germline V gene sequence: CDR1 SGHAT, CDR2 FQNNGV. The CDR3 reads CASSLWSTRVSPRSYEQYF. The CDR3 nucleotides read TGTGCCAGCAGCTTATGGTCCACGAGAGTCTCACCACGCTCCTACGAGCAGTACTTC.

In the case of this clone: An end of the junction differs from the germline gene, which may be a read error. The chain is built from TRBV3-1 (or the pseudogene TRBV3-2) and TRBJ2-5; the D gene is possibly TRBD1 (5 bases). Per the germline V gene, CDR1 is LGHDT and CDR2 is YNNKEL (reference sequence). CDR3 size: 15 residues. The CDR3 sequence is CVSSQDGATQETQYF. DNA of the CDR3: TGTGTCAGCAGCCAAGATGGGGCCACACAAGAGACCCAGTACTTC.

The chain employs TRBV19 and TRBJ2-3; unclear D gene. Between the trimmed V and J ends, which lost 7 bases and 2 bases, there was a span of 10 bases. The CDR3 runs 13 residues. Germline-derived CDR1 and CDR2 are LNHDA and SQIVND (reference sequence). CDR3 region: CASTLSPTDTQYF. Written as DNA, the CDR3 is TGTGCCAGTACCCTGTCCCCCACAGATACGCAGTATTTT.

This sequence joins TRBV5-6 and TRBJ2-7, with unresolved D. Trimming removed 4 bases from V and 3 bases from J, with 17 bases in between. Germline lookup yields CDR1 SGHDT and CDR2 YYEEEE. The CDR3 length is 15 residues. The CDR3 coding sequence is TGTGCCAGCAGCAACAACCCTAGGAGCGTCTACGAGCAGTACTTC. Its protein is CASSNNPRSVYEQYF.

The chain links TRBV21-1 to TRBJ2-7. TRBV21-1 is termed a pseudogene. The CDR3 runs 11 residues. The CDR3 protein is CASSKNDEQYF. CDR3 in DNA: TGTGCCAGCAGCAAAAATGACGAGCAGTACTTC.

The genes are TRBV7-3 and TRBJ1-1, with D tentatively TRBD1 (6 bases). This CDR3 contains 16 residues. Germline CDR1 SGHTA, CDR2 FQGTGA. Trimming removed 2 bases at V and 4 bases at J, with 17 bases between. DNA of the CDR3: TGTGCCAGCAGCTTAGGAATTTTTGGGGGGGCCACTGAAGCTTTCTTT. The encoded protein is CASSLGIFGGATEAFF. The full variable domain, its missing parts supplied by reference TRBV7-3 and TRBJ1-1, is GAGVSQTPSNKVTEKGKYVELRCDPISGHTALYWYRQSLGQGPEFLIYFQGTGAADDSGLPNDRFFAVRPEGSVSTLKIQRTERGDSAVYLCASSLGIFGGATEAFFGQGTRLTVV.

The chain combines TRBV9 with TRBJ2-1, with 13 bases matching TRBD2. The CDR3 is made up of 15 amino acids. Germline CDR1 reads SGDLS; CDR2 reads YYNGEE. After removal of 4 bases from V and 7 bases from J, the junction contained 5 bases not matched to a gene. Here the CDR3 DNA reads TGTGCCAGCAGCCCGGGGACTAGCGGGATGAATGAGCAGTTCTTC. Translation gives CASSPGTSGMNEQFF.